The T cell receptor (beta chain) described here comes from a study of Ad26.COV2.S vaccination and SARS-CoV-2 variants. Libraries were prepared by immunoSEQ multiplex PCR; TCRdb keeps only in-frame clonotypes and omits some of them. The data show some 480,000 clones, with roughly 89% seen just once and over 10% held by the top ten. The treatment is: 15 to 20 received Ad26.COV2.S at low or high dose, single or two shots; about 5 received placebo; per-sample allocation not given. At day 63 after the first vaccine or placebo injection, samples were drawn. V was clipped by 6 bases and J by 1 base; unmatched bases: 4. The CDR3 is 15 residues long. Germline V gene data show CDR1 as MDHEN and CDR2 as SYDVKM.

Sequenced material: peripheral blood, taken in a trial of Ad26.COV2.S vaccine versus placebo. The TCR was taken from a person between 18 and 65 years old who received the Ad26.COV2.S COVID-19 vaccine or a placebo. V is TRBV28 and J is TRBJ2-4; 9 nucleotides match TRBD1. The CDR3: CASRGTGWAKNIQYF. CDR3 DNA sequence: TGTGCCAGCAGGGGGACAGGGTGGGCCAAAAACATTCAGTACTTC.